This paragraph covers one TCR beta chain sequence. Its antigen remains unknown. This sample is drawn from a study of shared clonotypes between healthy human individuals. The study's findings and limits: A small donor pool kept down the genetic and exposure-history diversity that was represented.

The authors divided CD4+ cells into CD45RA+ naive and CD45RA-negative memory subsets. Using immunoSEQ multiplex PCR, the repertoire was profiled, and TCRdb retains in-frame clones only, with some absent. Of 2,500,000 or so clones listed, 93% are singletons. Source material: naive CD4+ T cells from PBMCs. Noted subset: CD45RA+ positively selected. This sequence originates from a man aged 18-30 years in good health. Some clones in this sample may be carry-over from other donors' samples.

CDR3 loop: CASSQVPGYEQYF. DNA for the CDR3: TGTGCCAGCAGCCAGGTCCCAGGCTACGAGCAGTACTTC. This chain connects TRBV5-4 to TRBJ2-5; D uncertain. Near its end, the DNA agrees better with TRBJ2-7, so the J call may be wrong. The CDR3 extends over 13 amino acids. Germline CDR1 and CDR2: SGHNT and YYREEE (reference sequence).